The T cell receptor beta chain under discussion was sequenced for a study of blood T cell repertoires in COVID-19. Study summary: COVID-19 samples, acute and convalescent, were from the United States, Italy and Spain. PBMCs, B-cell-depleted T cells, or T cells provided the cDNA or gDNA that made up the material.

CDR3 length equals 15 residues. Germline values: CDR1 SGHAT, CDR2 FQDESV (reference sequence). With 5 bases removed from V and 7 bases from J, the gap between germline ends came to 20 bases. Symptom resolution, clearance, or two negative PCRs marked donors in Cohort 3 as recovered. Per the authors' pipeline: For nucleated cells, counts were estimated from reference gene primer amplification. The table came from immunoSEQ multiplex PCR; TCRdb's copy has only in-frame clones and leaves some out. That table furnishes V, J and clone size, whereas the DNA furnished D and trimming. The data show roughly 280,000 clones, under 90% seen once.

The sequencing input was PBMCs or T cells enriched from blood (not recorded which). The clonotype comes from a woman aged 55 to 70 who had recovered from COVID-19. The chain has TRBV11-1 and TRBJ1-1, with TRBD1 as a possible D gene (5 bases). The CDR3 protein is CASSPFEGGAGEAFF. In DNA, the CDR3 is TGTGCCAGCAGCCCCTTTGAGGGAGGGGCAGGTGAAGCTTTCTTT.